This T cell receptor (beta chain) was identified during a study of low-dose radiotherapy and immunotherapy resistance in tumors. Time point in this sample: after trial treatment. Regarding treatment: LDRT plus nivolumab, ipilimumab, low-dose cyclophosphamide and aspirin (RACIN trial). Those who qualified had advanced solid tumors (lacking tumor-infiltrating lymphocytes). With TRAV- and TRBV-specific primers, first-strand cDNA was made, covering the alpha and beta chains. TCR amplification used 15 to 20 PCR cycles, a constant-region primer and a V-primer adapter. TCRdb re-derived calls from the reads in MiXCR, one entry per CDR3 protein. This table holds about 100,000 distinct CDR3 sequences, 20% to 25% found once. This clonotype showed up just a few times. V was pared by 2 bases and J by 5 bases, with 7 bases between. The CDR3 is 13 amino acids. In germline, CDR1 is MNHEY, CDR2 SVGEGT.

The chain combines TRBV6-2 or TRBV6-3 with TRBJ1-5, with D unclear. The material sequenced was PBMCs, taken after low-dose radiotherapy plus immunotherapy. The receptor comes from a male donor with prostate cancer. The CDR3 DNA reads as TGTGCCAGCAGTTACGAGTCCCATCAGCCCCAGCATTTT. Its protein product is CASSYESHQPQHF.